Below are 11 T cell receptor beta chains sequenced from a single sample in a study of OX40 agonist ivuxolimab in advanced cancers. The method was immunoSEQ multiplex PCR; TCRdb's version includes in-frame clones alone and lacks a portion of them. This sample yields approximately 50,000 clones, of which around 80% are seen a single time; around 4.2% belongs to the top ten. The source material was CD4+ or CD8+ T cells sorted from blood, sampled in a trial of the OX40 agonist ivuxolimab. These TCRs come from an adult with an advanced solid tumor such as melanoma, head and neck, liver or kidney cancer.

This clone has more than one count but fewer than ten. The chain uses TRBV7-9 and TRBJ1-1; possibly TRBD1 for D (6 bases). Per germline, CDR1 SEHNR and CDR2 FQNEAQ (reference sequence). The ends were cut back, 2 bases at V and 5 bases at J, with 12 bases in the middle. CDR3 size: 14 residues. CDR3 residues: CASSLFGGRTEAFF. The CDR3 DNA is TGTGCCAGCAGCTTATTCGGGGGCAGGACTGAAGCTTTCTTT.

The V and J genes are TRBV11-2 and TRBJ2-1; no reliable D call. The CDR3 loop spans 13 amino acids. Looked up from germline, CDR1 is SGHAT and CDR2 is FQNNGV. Trimming cost V 4 bases and J 0 bases, with 4 bases left between them. The CDR3 coding sequence is TGTGCCAGCAGCTGGGACTCCTACAATGAGCAGTTCTTC. Translated, it gives CASSWDSYNEQFF.

This sequence joins TRBV6-5 and TRBJ2-2, with 9 bases matching TRBD2. This CDR3 has 15 amino acids. V lost 6 bases and J lost 1; bases outside the gene matches: 3. In germline, CDR1 is MNHEY, CDR2 SVGAGI. The CDR3 DNA is TGTGCCAGCAGGATACTAGCGGGGAACACCGGGGAGCTGTTTTTT. Its translation: CASRILAGNTGELFF.

The V gene is TRBV5-1, the J gene TRBJ2-5, with TRBD2 matching over 13 bases. From germline, CDR1 is SGHRS and CDR2 YFSETQ. The CDR3 is made up of 17 amino acids. With 2 bases clipped from V and 5 bases from J, the junction kept 9 bases outside the gene matches. CDR3 sequence (DNA): TGCGCCAGCAGCTTTGGACTAGCGGGGGCCCTCGCGGAGACCCAGTACTTC. Its protein is CASSFGLAGALAETQYF.

The chain couples TRBV25-1 to TRBJ2-7; 9 bases align to TRBD1. CDR3 length: 17 residues. Germline V gene sequence: CDR1 MGHDK, CDR2 SYGVNS. V was clipped by 5 bases and J by 1 base; unmatched bases: 12. The CDR3 spells CASSKGWRGQGSYEQYF. The CDR3 DNA reads as TGTGCCAGCAGTAAGGGGTGGAGGGGACAGGGTTCCTACGAGCAGTACTTC.

The chain combines TRBV10-3 with TRBJ2-3, with 10 bases identical to TRBD2. With 2 bases clipped from V and 4 bases from J, the junction kept 3 bases outside the gene matches. This CDR3 contains 15 residues. Germline values: CDR1 ENHRY, CDR2 SYGVKD. The chain's CDR3 is CAISEASGGADTQYF. For the CDR3, the DNA is TGTGCCATCAGTGAGGCTAGCGGGGGTGCAGATACGCAGTATTTT.

This chain uses TRBV4-3 with TRBJ1-2, with D possibly TRBD1 on 5 matching bases. V gave up 0 bases and J gave up 4 bases, with 15 bases separating them. The CDR3 covers 16 residues. Per the germline V gene, CDR1 is LGHNA and CDR2 is YSLEER. CDR3 bases: TGCGCCAGCAGCCAAGAGTGGGGGGATTTGGGCTATGGCTACACCTTC. It yields the protein CASSQEWGDLGYGYTF.

The genes are TRBV10-2 and TRBJ2-7; TRBD2 is a possible D gene (7 bases). Germline assignment: CDR1 WSHSY and CDR2 SAAADI. The V end was cut by 0 bases, the J end by 0 bases, with 9 bases between. This CDR3 has 15 amino acids. The CDR3: CASSESGGPSYEQYF. In nucleotides, the CDR3 is TGCGCCAGCAGTGAGTCGGGGGGGCCCTCCTACGAGCAGTACTTC.

This clone was counted between two and nine times. This rearrangement joins TRBV30 to TRBJ2-2; possibly TRBD2 for D (6 bases). V was clipped by 8 bases and J by 1 base, with 17 bases between them. This CDR3 spans 15 amino acids. In germline, CDR1 is GTSNPN, CDR2 SVGIG (reference sequence). In nucleotides, the CDR3 is TGTGCCCGCGGACCCGCGGGGCTGAACACCGGGGAGCTGTTTTTT. It translates to CARGPAGLNTGELFF.

This chain joins TRBV30 and TRBJ2-3; D remains ambiguous. The CDR3 totals 11 residues. Deletions cut 4 bases from V and 8 bases from J, with 10 bases between. Per the germline V gene, CDR1 is GTSNPN and CDR2 is SVGIG (reference sequence). CDR3 loop: CAWTTSSTQYF. In DNA, the CDR3 is TGTGCCTGGACCACCTCAAGTACGCAGTATTTT. The full variable domain, completed using reference TRBV30 and TRBJ2-3, is SQTIHQWPATLVQPVGSPLSLECTVEGTSNPNLYWYRQAAGRGLQLLFYSVGIGQISSEVPQNLSASRPQDRQFILSSKKLLLSDSGFYLCAWTTSSTQYFGPGTRLTVL.

The chain carries TRBV10-3 and TRBJ2-3; D gene uncertain. The CDR3 sequence is 13 residues long. Trimming shortened V by 3 bases and J by 6 bases, and 10 bases separated the two germline ends. Germline V CDR1 and CDR2: ENHRY, SYGVKD. The CDR3 DNA sequence: TGTGCCATCAGTGACCCCGGTGGGGATACGCAGTATTTT. This encodes CAISDPGGDTQYF.